This T cell receptor (beta chain) was profiled in a study of blood T cells in healthy people across ages. Overall study findings and caveats: Because donor CMV status was unknown, expanded clonotype changes were possibly confounded. Versus aged donors, long-lived donors had higher diversity and more naive CD4+ cells. The recorded TCR beta diversity per million T cells decreased in a roughly linear manner with age.

Germline loops: CDR1 DFQATT, CDR2 SNEGSKA (reference sequence). The CDR3 spans 17 residues. Next came a second PCR, run for about 6 to 11 cycles, which used a sample-barcoded 5' primer along with a J-beta primer mix. TCRdb reprocessed the 5' RACE reads with MiXCR, giving one entry per CDR3 protein. The table lists around 970,000 distinct CDR3 sequences, about 51% of them singletons, with over 20% in the top ten. A note on this clonotype: Its antigen remains unknown. A much bigger clone sits one base away, suggesting this may be a read error.

The chain carries TRBV20-1 and TRBJ2-1, with TRBD2 identical over 9 bases. The J call may be faulty, since TRBJ2-7 better matches the DNA end. Sequencing used blood. The receptor comes from a woman aged 60-75 years in good health. CDR3 loop: CSALKRLAGSSYNEQYF. The CDR3 coding sequence is TGCAGTGCTTTGAAAAGGCTAGCGGGAAGCTCCTACAATGAGCAGTACTTC.